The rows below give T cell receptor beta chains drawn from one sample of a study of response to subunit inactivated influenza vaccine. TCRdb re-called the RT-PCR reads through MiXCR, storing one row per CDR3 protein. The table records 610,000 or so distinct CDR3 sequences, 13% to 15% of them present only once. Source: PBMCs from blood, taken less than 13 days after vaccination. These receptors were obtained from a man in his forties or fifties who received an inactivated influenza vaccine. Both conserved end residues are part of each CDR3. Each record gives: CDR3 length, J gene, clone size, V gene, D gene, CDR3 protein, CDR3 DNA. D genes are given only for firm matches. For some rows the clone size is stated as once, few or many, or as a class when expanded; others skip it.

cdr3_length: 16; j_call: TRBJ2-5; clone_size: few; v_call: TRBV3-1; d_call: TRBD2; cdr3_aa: CASRGSGDISGETQYF; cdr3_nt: TGTGCCAGCAGGGGTAGCGGGGACATCTCGGGAGAGACCCAGTACTTC
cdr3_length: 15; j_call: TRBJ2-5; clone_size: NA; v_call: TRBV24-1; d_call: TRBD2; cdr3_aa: CATSDLREERETQYF; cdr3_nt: TGTGCCACCAGTGATTTGCGGGAGGAGCGGGAGACCCAGTACTTC
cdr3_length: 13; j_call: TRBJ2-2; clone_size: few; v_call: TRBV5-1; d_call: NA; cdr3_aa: CASSSFTSGELFF; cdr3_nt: TGCGCCAGCAGCTCCTTTACGTCCGGGGAGCTGTTTTTT
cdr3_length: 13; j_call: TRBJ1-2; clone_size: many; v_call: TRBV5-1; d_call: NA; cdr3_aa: CASSSTGEYGYTF; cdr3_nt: TGCGCCAGCAGCTCGACAGGAGAATATGGCTACACCTTC
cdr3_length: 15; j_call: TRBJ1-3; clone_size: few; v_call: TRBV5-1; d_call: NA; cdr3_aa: CASSLGRISGNTIYF; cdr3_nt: TGCGCCAGCAGCTTGGGACGGATCTCTGGAAACACCATATATTTT
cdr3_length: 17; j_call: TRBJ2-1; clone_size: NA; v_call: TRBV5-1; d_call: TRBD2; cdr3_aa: CASSSRLAGASYNEQFF; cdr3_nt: TGCGCCAGCAGCTCCAGACTAGCGGGAGCCTCCTACAATGAGCAGTTCTTC
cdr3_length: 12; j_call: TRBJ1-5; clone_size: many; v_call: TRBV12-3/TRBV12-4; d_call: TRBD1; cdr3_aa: CATGQGDQPQHF; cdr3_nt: TGTGCCACCGGACAGGGGGATCAGCCCCAGCATTTT
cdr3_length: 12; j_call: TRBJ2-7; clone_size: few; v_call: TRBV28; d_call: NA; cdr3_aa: CASRTGTYEQYF; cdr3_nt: TGTGCCAGCAGGACAGGTACCTACGAGCAGTACTTC
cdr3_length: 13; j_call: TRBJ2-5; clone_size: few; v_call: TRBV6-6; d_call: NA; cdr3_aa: CASSPSLLQTQYF; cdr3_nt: TGTGCCAGCAGTCCATCCCTCCTACAGACCCAGTACTTC
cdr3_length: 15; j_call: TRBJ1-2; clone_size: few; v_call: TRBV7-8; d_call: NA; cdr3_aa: CASSLYGGGIYGYTF; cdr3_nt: TGTGCCAGCAGCTTATACGGCGGAGGCATCTATGGCTACACCTTC
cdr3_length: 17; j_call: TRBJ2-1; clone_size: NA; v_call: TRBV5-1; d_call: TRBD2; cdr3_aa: CASSWRLSGGAYNEQFF; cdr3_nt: TGCGCCAGCAGCTGGAGACTTAGCGGGGGGGCCTACAACGAGCAGTTCTTC
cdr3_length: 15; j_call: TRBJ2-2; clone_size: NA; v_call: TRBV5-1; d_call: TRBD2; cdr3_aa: CASSPLADGTGELFF; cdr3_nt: TGCGCCAGCAGCCCTCTAGCGGATGGCACCGGGGAGCTGTTTTTT
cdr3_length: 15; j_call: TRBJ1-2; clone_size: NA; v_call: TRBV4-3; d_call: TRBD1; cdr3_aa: CASSRQGDTNYGYTF; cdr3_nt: TGCGCCAGCAGCCGCCAGGGGGACACTAACTATGGCTACACCTTC
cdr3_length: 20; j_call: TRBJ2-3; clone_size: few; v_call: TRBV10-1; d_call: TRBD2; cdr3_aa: CASSESMEASGDPSTDTQYF; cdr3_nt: TGCGCCAGCAGTGAGTCGATGGAGGCTAGCGGGGATCCTAGCACAGATACGCAGTATTTT
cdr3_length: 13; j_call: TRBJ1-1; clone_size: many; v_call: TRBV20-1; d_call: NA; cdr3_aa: CRAGTGMNTEAFF; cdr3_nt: TGCAGGGCTGGAACGGGAATGAACACTGAAGCTTTCTTT
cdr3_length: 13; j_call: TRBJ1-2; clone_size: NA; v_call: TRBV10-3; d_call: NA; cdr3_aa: CAIHGGGQSGYTF; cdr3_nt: TGTGCCATCCACGGGGGGGGGCAGTCCGGCTACACCTTC
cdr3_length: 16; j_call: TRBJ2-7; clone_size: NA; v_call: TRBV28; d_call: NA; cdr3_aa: CATSLVGGGGTYEQYF; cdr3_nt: TGTGCCACCAGCCTAGTGGGCGGAGGAGGCACCTACGAGCAGTACTTC
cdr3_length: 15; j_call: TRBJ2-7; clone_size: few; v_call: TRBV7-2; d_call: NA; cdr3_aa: CASSLAHWAGNGQYF; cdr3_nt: TGTGCCAGCAGCTTAGCGCATTGGGCAGGGAATGGGCAGTACTTC
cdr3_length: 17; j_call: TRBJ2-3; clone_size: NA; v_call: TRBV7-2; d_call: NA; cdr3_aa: CASTIGGGQGRLDTQYF; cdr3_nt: TGTGCCAGCACCATAGGGGGTGGCCAAGGGAGGTTAGATACGCAGTATTTT
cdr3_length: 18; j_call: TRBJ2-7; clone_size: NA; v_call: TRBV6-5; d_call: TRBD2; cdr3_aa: CASSYSRSVAGGLYEQYF; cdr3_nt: TGTGCCAGCAGTTACTCTCGGTCCGTCGCGGGGGGGTTATACGAGCAGTACTTC
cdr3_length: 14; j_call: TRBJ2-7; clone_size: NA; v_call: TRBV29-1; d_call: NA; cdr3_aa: CSVRWTAASYEQYF; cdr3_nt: TGCAGCGTTCGATGGACAGCAGCCTCCTACGAGCAGTACTTC
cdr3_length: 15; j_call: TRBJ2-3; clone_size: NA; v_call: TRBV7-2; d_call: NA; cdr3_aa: CASSPRRTGTDTQYF; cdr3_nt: TGTGCCAGCAGCCCCCGGCGGACGGGCACAGATACGCAGTATTTT
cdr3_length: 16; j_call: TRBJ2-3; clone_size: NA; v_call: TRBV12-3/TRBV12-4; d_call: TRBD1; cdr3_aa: CASRSEAGQGTDTQYF; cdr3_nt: TGTGCCAGCAGGAGTGAAGCGGGACAGGGAACAGATACGCAGTATTTT
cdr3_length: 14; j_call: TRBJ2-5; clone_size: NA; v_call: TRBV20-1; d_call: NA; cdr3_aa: CSARKGVYVETQYF; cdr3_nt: TGCAGTGCTAGGAAGGGGGTTTACGTAGAGACCCAGTACTTC
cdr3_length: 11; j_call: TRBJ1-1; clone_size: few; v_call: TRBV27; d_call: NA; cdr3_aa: CASSLGRKAFF; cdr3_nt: TGTGCCAGCAGTTTGGGCAGGAAGGCTTTCTTT
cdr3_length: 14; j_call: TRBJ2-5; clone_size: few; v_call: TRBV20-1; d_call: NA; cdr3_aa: CSARDFFPKETQYF; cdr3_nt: TGCAGTGCTCGAGATTTTTTCCCAAAAGAGACCCAGTACTTC
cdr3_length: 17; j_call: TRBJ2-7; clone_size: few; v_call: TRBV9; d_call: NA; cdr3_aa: CASSGSTSGGPFYEQYF; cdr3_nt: TGTGCCAGCAGCGGAAGCACGTCGGGGGGCCCATTCTACGAGCAGTACTTC
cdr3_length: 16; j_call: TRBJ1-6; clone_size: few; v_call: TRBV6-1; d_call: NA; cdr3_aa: CASSGMSVSYNSPLHF; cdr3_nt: TGTGCCAGCAGTGGTATGTCGGTCTCCTATAATTCACCCCTCCACTTT
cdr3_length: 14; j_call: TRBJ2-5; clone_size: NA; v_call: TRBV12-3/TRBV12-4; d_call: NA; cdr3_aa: CASSFSGSGETQYF; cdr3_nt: TGTGCCAGCAGTTTTTCAGGGTCGGGAGAGACCCAGTACTTC
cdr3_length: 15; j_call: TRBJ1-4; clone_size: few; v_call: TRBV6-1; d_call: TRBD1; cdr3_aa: CASSEVVTGNEKLFF; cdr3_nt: TGTGCCAGCAGTGAAGTAGTGACAGGGAATGAAAAACTGTTTTTT
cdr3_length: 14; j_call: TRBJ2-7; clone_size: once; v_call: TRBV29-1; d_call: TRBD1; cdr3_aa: CSVKGTGYSYEQYF; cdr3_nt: TGCAGCGTCAAGGGGACAGGGTACTCCTACGAGCAGTACTTC
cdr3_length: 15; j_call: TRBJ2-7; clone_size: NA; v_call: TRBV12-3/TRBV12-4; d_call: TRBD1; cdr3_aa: CASSLGQEASYEQYF; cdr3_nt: TGTGCCAGCAGTTTGGGACAGGAAGCCTCCTACGAGCAGTACTTC
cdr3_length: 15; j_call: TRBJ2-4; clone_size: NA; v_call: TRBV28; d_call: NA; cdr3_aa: CASSLSGVAKNIQYF; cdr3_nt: TGTGCCAGCAGTTTATCTGGGGTAGCCAAAAACATTCAGTACTTC
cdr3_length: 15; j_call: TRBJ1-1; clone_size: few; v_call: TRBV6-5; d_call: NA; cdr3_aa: CASSYSDPKRLGAFF; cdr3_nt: TGTGCCAGCAGTTACTCGGACCCCAAGCGACTAGGAGCTTTCTTT
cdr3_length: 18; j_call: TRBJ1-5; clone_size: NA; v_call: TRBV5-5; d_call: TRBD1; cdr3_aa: CASSFEFGTGSSNQPQHF; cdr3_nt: TGTGCCAGCAGCTTCGAATTTGGGACAGGAAGTAGCAATCAGCCCCAGCATTTT
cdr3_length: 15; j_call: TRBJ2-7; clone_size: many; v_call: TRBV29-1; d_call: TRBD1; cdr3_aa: CSVEESGTGTYEQYF; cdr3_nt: TGCAGCGTTGAGGAGTCCGGGACAGGGACTTACGAGCAGTACTTC
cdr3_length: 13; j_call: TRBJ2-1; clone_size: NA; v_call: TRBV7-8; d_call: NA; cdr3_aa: CASSRGTAGEQFF; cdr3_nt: TGTGCCAGCAGCCGCGGGACAGCAGGGGAGCAGTTCTTC
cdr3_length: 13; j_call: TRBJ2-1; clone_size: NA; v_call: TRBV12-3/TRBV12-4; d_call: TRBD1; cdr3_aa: CASSLYRGNEQFF; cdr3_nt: TGTGCCAGCAGCTTATACAGGGGGAATGAGCAGTTCTTC
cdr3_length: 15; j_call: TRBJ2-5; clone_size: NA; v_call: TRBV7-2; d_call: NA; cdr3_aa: CASSLESSRGETQYF; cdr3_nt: TGTGCCAGCAGCTTAGAGTCCTCCAGGGGAGAGACCCAGTACTTC
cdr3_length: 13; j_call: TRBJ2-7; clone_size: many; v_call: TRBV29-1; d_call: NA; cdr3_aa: CSVPGPKSYEQYF; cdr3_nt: TGCAGCGTCCCGGGCCCTAAATCCTACGAGCAGTACTTC
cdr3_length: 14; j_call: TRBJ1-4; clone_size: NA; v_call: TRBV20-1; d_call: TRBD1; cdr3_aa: CSARAGTGNEKLFF; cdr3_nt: TGCAGTGCTAGAGCCGGGACAGGGAATGAAAAACTGTTTTTT
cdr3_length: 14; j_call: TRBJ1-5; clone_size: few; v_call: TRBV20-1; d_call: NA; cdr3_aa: CSARQGTSNQPQHF; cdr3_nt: TGCAGTGCTAGACAGGGGACTAGCAATCAGCCCCAGCATTTT
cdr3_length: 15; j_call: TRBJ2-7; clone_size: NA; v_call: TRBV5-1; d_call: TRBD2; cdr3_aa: CASSLDASGRNEQYF; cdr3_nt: TGCGCCAGCAGCTTGGATGCTAGCGGGAGGAACGAGCAGTACTTC
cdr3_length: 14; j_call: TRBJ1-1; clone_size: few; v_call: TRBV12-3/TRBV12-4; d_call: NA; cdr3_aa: CASSGGTQGVEAFF; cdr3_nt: TGTGCCAGCAGTGGGGGAACGCAGGGAGTTGAAGCTTTCTTT
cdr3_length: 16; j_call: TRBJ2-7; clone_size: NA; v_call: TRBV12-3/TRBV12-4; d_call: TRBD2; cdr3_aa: CASTRTSRRFGYEQYF; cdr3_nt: TGTGCCAGCACCCGGACTAGCCGCCGATTCGGCTACGAGCAGTACTTC
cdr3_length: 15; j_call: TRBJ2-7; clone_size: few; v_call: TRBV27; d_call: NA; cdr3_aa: CASSLSWTAVVEQYF; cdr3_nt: TGTGCCAGCAGTTTATCTTGGACGGCCGTAGTTGAGCAGTACTTC
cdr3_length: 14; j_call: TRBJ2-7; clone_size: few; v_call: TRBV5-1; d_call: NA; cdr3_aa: CASNPPGTSSEQYF; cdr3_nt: TGCGCCAGCAACCCCCCCGGAACGAGTTCCGAGCAGTACTTC
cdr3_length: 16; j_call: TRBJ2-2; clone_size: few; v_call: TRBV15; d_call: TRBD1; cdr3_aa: CATSNFRDRLGGELFF; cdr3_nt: TGTGCCACCAGCAACTTCCGGGACAGGTTAGGCGGGGAGCTGTTTTTT
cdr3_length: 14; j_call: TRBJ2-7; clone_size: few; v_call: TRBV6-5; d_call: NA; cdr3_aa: CASSSGTATYEQYF; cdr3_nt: TGTGCCAGCAGTTCCGGGACCGCCACCTACGAGCAGTACTTC
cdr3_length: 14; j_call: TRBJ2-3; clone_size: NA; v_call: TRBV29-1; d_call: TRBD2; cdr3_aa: CSGSGLEYTDTQYF; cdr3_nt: TGCAGCGGCTCGGGACTAGAATACACAGATACGCAGTATTTT
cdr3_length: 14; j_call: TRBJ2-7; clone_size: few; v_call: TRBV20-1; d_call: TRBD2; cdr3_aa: CSARASGRTREQYF; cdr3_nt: TGCAGTGCTAGAGCGAGCGGGAGAACCCGCGAGCAGTACTTC
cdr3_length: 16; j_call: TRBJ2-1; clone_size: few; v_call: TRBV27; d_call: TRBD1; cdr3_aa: CASSFLRGPPYNEQFF; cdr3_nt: TGTGCCAGCAGTTTCCTCAGGGGGCCCCCCTACAATGAGCAGTTCTTC
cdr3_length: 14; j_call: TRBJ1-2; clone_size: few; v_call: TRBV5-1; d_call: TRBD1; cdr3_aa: CASSQGQGNYGYTF; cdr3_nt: TGCGCCAGCAGCCAAGGACAGGGGAACTATGGCTACACCTTC
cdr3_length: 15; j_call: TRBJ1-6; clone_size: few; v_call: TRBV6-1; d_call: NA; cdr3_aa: CASRLGRTDNSPLHF; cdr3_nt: TGTGCCAGCAGGCTCGGACGGACCGATAATTCACCCCTCCACTTT